The 27 T cell receptor beta chains listed next were all sequenced from one sample in a study of regulatory dendritic cells for organ transplantation. Profiled with immunoSEQ multiplex PCR; TCRdb holds only in-frame clones, not every one. The sample contains 25,000 to 35,000 clones, roughly four fifths of which appear only once. Material for sequencing was naive CD4+ T cells from blood. Subset indicated: CD45RA+ naive T cells. The origin of the receptors is a human donor in good health.

This clone was counted a few times. The rearrangement joins TRBV11-2 to TRBJ1-2, with 7 bases that match TRBD1. V was clipped by 3 bases and J by 7 bases; unmatched bases: 8. The CDR3 runs to 14 residues. CDR1 and CDR2 (germline): SGHAT, FQNNGV. DNA of the CDR3: TGTGCCAGCAGCTTTACAGGGGATCTTAGTGGCTACACCTTC. This sequence encodes CASSFTGDLSGYTF. The full variable domain, its missing parts supplied by reference TRBV11-2 and TRBJ1-2, is EAGVAQSPRYKIIEKRQSVAFWCNPISGHATLYWYQQILGQGPKLLIQFQNNGVVDDSQLPKDRFSAERLKGVDSTLKIQPAKLEDSAVYLCASSFTGDLSGYTFGSGTRLTVV.

The chain combines TRBV7-6 with TRBJ2-2, with 14 bases identical to TRBD2. CDR1 SGHVS and CDR2 FNYEAQ come from the germline V gene. CDR3 size: 16 residues. J gave up 5 bases and V 5 bases, and 4 bases lay outside the gene matches. Written as DNA, the CDR3 is TGTGCCAGCAGCCTCCGACTAGCGGGGGGGACCGGGGAGCTGTTTTTT. Its translation is CASSLRLAGGTGELFF.

V usage is TRBV19 and J usage is TRBJ2-1, with 9 bases fitting TRBD1. This CDR3 comprises 15 residues. With 5 bases clipped from V and 5 bases from J, the junction kept 7 bases outside the gene matches. Germline-derived CDR1 and CDR2 are LNHDA and SQIVND (reference sequence). CDR3 amino acids: CASSASTGGDNEQFF. CDR3 sequence (DNA): TGTGCCAGTAGTGCATCGACAGGGGGGGACAATGAGCAGTTCTTC.

The V call is TRBV9, the J call TRBJ2-7; D possibly corresponds to TRBD2 (6 bases). The CDR3 totals 14 residues. Germline loops: CDR1 SGDLS, CDR2 YYNGEE. V gave up 4 bases and J gave up 0 bases, with 11 bases separating them. CDR3 sequence (DNA): TGTGCCAGCAGCCCTAGCGCTACCTCCTACGAGCAGTACTTC. Protein: CASSPSATSYEQYF. The full variable domain, rest sourced from reference TRBV9 and TRBJ2-7, is DSGVTQTPKHLITATGQRVTLRCSPRSGDLSVYWYQQSLDQGLQFLIQYYNGEERAKGNILERFSAQQFPDLHSELNLSSLELGDSALYFCASSPSATSYEQYFGPGTRLTVT.

The V call is TRBV18, the J call TRBJ1-6; no firm D call. Trimming stripped 0 bases from V and 6 bases from J, with 6 bases between. This CDR3 has 14 residues. Germline loops: CDR1 KGHSH, CDR2 LQKENI. The chain's CDR3 is CASSPPAPNSPLHF. The DNA of the CDR3 is TGTGCCAGCTCACCACCGGCACCTAATTCACCCCTCCACTTT. The complete variable domain, with remaining parts taken from reference TRBV18 and TRBJ1-6, reads NAGVMQNPRHLVRRRGQEARLRCSPMKGHSHVYWYRQLPEEGLKFMVYLQKENIIDESGMPKERFSAEFPKEGPSILRIQQVVRGDSAAYFCASSPPAPNSPLHFGNGTRLTVT.

The chain recombines TRBV5-1 with TRBJ1-2; 8 nucleotides line up with TRBD1. In germline, CDR1 is SGHRS, CDR2 YFSETQ. With V trimmed by 4 bases and J by 6 bases, 8 bases remained unmatched. The CDR3 totals 14 residues. The CDR3 loop is CASSPLDRENGYTF. The CDR3 DNA sequence: TGCGCCAGCAGCCCCCTGGACAGGGAGAATGGCTACACCTTC.

This rearrangement joins TRBV11-2 to TRBJ1-6, with D perhaps matching TRBD1 (5 bases). Germline loops: CDR1 SGHAT, CDR2 FQNNGV. The CDR3 length is 16 residues. The ends were cut back, 6 bases at V and 1 base at J, with 13 bases in the middle. CDR3 nucleotide sequence: TGTGCCAGCAGGGACGTGGGGGGGTCCTATAATTCACCCCTCCACTTT. Residues: CASRDVGGSYNSPLHF.

A note on this clone: Additional DNA sequences in this sample encode the identical CDR3. The chain carries TRBV7-9 and TRBJ1-1, with TRBD1 matching 7 bases. The CDR3 is 14 amino acids. The V gene end was trimmed by 3 bases and the J gene end by 1 base; junction bases not matched to a gene: 2. In germline, CDR1 is SEHNR, CDR2 FQNEAQ (reference sequence). The CDR3 nucleotides read TGTGCCAGCAGCTTCACAGGGGAGAACACTGAAGCTTTCTTT. Its translation: CASSFTGENTEAFF.

The V gene is TRBV5-1, the J gene TRBJ2-2, with 7 nucleotides matching TRBD2. This CDR3 spans 15 amino acids. The V gene's germline CDR1 is SGHRS and CDR2 YFSETQ. Trimming took 0 bases from V and 4 from J; bases not matched to a gene: 3. The CDR3 DNA reads TGCGCCAGCAGCTTGGATCGCGGGGGCACCGGGGAGCTGTTTTTT. As protein: CASSLDRGGTGELFF.

J is TRBJ2-7 and V is TRBV5-1, with TRBD2 identical over 7 bases. V trimming: 1 base; J trimming: 5 bases; junction bases outside the gene matches: 0. The CDR3 runs 12 residues. Germline CDR1 and CDR2: SGHRS and YFSETQ. DNA for the CDR3: TGCGCCAGCAGCTTGAGCGGGGACGAGCAGTACTTC. Translating it yields CASSLSGDEQYF.

This rearrangement joins TRBV12-5 to TRBJ1-1; D is unclear. CDR3 length: 14 residues. Per germline, CDR1 LGHNT and CDR2 FRNRAP. Trimming shortened V by 6 bases and J by 0 bases, and 11 bases separated the two germline ends. CDR3 DNA: TGTGCTAGTGGGGCCCCCCCAGTGAACACTGAAGCTTTCTTT. This codes for CASGAPPVNTEAFF.

This clone was seen a handful of times. V gene TRBV4-1 combines with J gene TRBJ1-6; 8 bases agree with TRBD1. After removal of 3 bases from V and 6 bases from J, the junction contained 4 bases not matched to a gene. The germline CDR1 and CDR2 sequences are MGHRA and YSYEKL. This CDR3 is built from 15 residues. The CDR3 DNA reads as TGCGCCAGCAGCCAGGGACAGGAGGTTAATTCACCCCTCCACTTT. This encodes CASSQGQEVNSPLHF.

The chain links TRBV5-6 to TRBJ1-3; D is undetermined. V was clipped by 4 bases and J by 8 bases, with 13 bases between them. The CDR3 runs 13 residues. Per germline, CDR1 SGHDT and CDR2 YYEEEE. As DNA, the CDR3 is TGTGCCAGCAGCCCCGCCGGAGCGGACACCATATATTTT. This translates into CASSPAGADTIYF.

V and J are TRBV7-9 and TRBJ1-3; D remains ambiguous. V was pared by 8 bases and J by 1 base, with 9 bases between. Germline V gene lookup returns CDR1 SEHNR and CDR2 FQNEAQ (reference sequence). The CDR3 length is 13 residues. CDR3 sequence: CASCLESGNTIYF. In DNA form, the CDR3 reads TGTGCCAGCTGCCTTGAGTCTGGAAACACCATATATTTT.

The chain employs TRBV2 and TRBJ1-5, with TRBD1 as a possible D gene (6 bases). The CDR3 consists of 14 residues. CDR1 and CDR2 from the germline V gene are SNHLY and FYNNEI. Trimming pared 7 bases from V and 6 bases from J, leaving 16 bases between. The DNA for the CDR3 is TGTGCCAGCACCCCAGAGGGGGGGAGTCAGCCCCAGCATTTT. Its translation is CASTPEGGSQPQHF. The full variable domain, rest sourced from reference TRBV2 and TRBJ1-5, is EPEVTQTPSHQVTQMGQEVILRCVPISNHLYFYWYRQILGQKVEFLVSFYNNEISEKSEIFDDQFSVERPDGSNFTLKIRSTKLEDSAMYFCASTPEGGSQPQHFGDGTRLSIL.

The chain uses TRBV19 and TRBJ2-4; D is unresolved. CDR3 length: 16 amino acids. The germline V gene encodes CDR1 LNHDA and CDR2 SQIVND (reference sequence). V lost 5 bases and J lost 1, with 15 bases in between. The CDR3 DNA is TGTGCCAGTAGTCCAACAGCCGGCCTGGCCAAAAACATTCAGTACTTC. This codes for CASSPTAGLAKNIQYF.

The chain has TRBV7-8 and TRBJ1-4; TRBD1 aligns across 7 bases. CDR1 is SGHVS and CDR2 is FQNEAQ in the germline V gene. The CDR3 contains 16 residues. V shed 7 bases, J shed 5 bases, and the junction held 13 bases outside the gene matches. The CDR3 is CASTTLPGQKNEKLFF. In nucleotides, the CDR3 is TGTGCCAGCACCACCTTACCGGGACAGAAGAATGAAAAACTGTTTTTT.

The CDR3 nucleotides are TGTGCCAGCAGGGCGGAGTTCTCACCCCTCCACTTT. It translates to CASRAEFSPLHF. This sequence joins TRBV6-5 and TRBJ1-6; no reliable D call. This CDR3 has 12 amino acids. Trimming removed 6 bases from V and 10 bases from J, with 10 bases in between. In germline, CDR1 is MNHEY, CDR2 SVGAGI.

The V gene is TRBV19, the J gene TRBJ2-1; 14 nucleotides match TRBD2. Germline trimming cut 5 bases from V and 3 bases from J; bases unmatched to any gene: 3. CDR1 and CDR2 (germline): LNHDA, SQIVND (reference sequence). This CDR3 is built from 16 residues. The CDR3 bases are TGTGCCAGTAGTCGAGGACTAGCGGGGGGCTACAATGAGCAGTTCTTC. This sequence encodes CASSRGLAGGYNEQFF.

The chain links TRBV4-1 to TRBJ1-5; possibly TRBD1 for D (6 bases). V was pared by 0 bases and J by 6 bases, with 12 bases between. CDR3 size: 15 residues. CDR1 MGHRA and CDR2 YSYEKL come from the germline V gene. DNA for the CDR3: TGCGCCAGCAGCCAAGATGGGCAGGGGCGTCAGCCCCAGCATTTT. Amino acid sequence: CASSQDGQGRQPQHF.

CDR3 coding DNA: TGCGCCAGCAGCTTGGAGGGACAGGGGTTAGAGACCCAGTACTTC. Translated, it gives CASSLEGQGLETQYF. This rearrangement joins TRBV5-1 to TRBJ2-5, with 10 nucleotides matching TRBD1. Per the germline V gene, CDR1 is SGHRS and CDR2 is YFSETQ. The J segment lost 4 bases and the V segment lost 0 bases, leaving 3 bases of the junction unmatched. The CDR3 length is 15 residues.

A few counts support this clone. This sequence joins TRBV23-1 and TRBJ2-7; TRBD2 is a possible D gene (5 bases). Being an ORF, TRBV23-1 has a function that is uncertain. This CDR3 comprises 16 residues. The V end lost 7 bases, the J end lost 4 bases, and 23 bases lay between the germline ends. The DNA of the CDR3 is TGCGCCAGCATTCCCGACCCACAGCGCGGGTCTTACGAGCAGTACTTC. It codes for CASIPDPQRGSYEQYF.

The rearrangement joins TRBV10-3 to TRBJ2-5, with TRBD2 as a possible D gene (5 bases). The V end lost 2 bases, the J end lost 5 bases, and 18 bases lay between the germline ends. There are 16 residues in the CDR3. Germline-derived CDR1 and CDR2 are ENHRY and SYGVKD. The CDR3 DNA sequence: TGTGCCATCAGTGAGGGCTCGGGGTCCACAACGGAGACCCAGTACTTC. It is translated as CAISEGSGSTTETQYF.

CDR3 sequence: CASSPRLAGGQYNEQFF. CDR3 DNA: TGTGCCAGCTCACCAAGGCTAGCGGGGGGGCAGTACAATGAGCAGTTCTTC. The chain couples TRBV18 to TRBJ2-1; 12 positions match TRBD2. V lost 2 bases to trimming and J lost 4 bases; unmatched junction nucleotides: 6. CDR3 size: 17 residues. Germline values: CDR1 KGHSH, CDR2 LQKENI.

The chain joins TRBV13 to TRBJ2-7; 7 bases align to TRBD2. This CDR3 is 15 amino acids long. CDR1 and CDR2 from the germline V gene are PRHDT and FYEKMQ (reference sequence). Trimming cost V 6 bases and J 1 base; bases outside gene matches: 9. CDR3 residues: CASSSGGRNSYEQYF. CDR3 coding DNA: TGTGCCAGCAGTTCGGGGGGTCGGAATTCCTACGAGCAGTACTTC.

The V gene is TRBV19, the J gene TRBJ2-3, with TRBD1 matching over 10 bases. V was pared by 7 bases and J by 5 bases, with 3 bases of the junction left unmatched. The CDR3 totals 13 residues. Germline values: CDR1 LNHDA, CDR2 SQIVND (reference sequence). The CDR3 DNA reads as TGTGCCAGTACGACAGGGGGCATAGATACGCAGTATTTT. This encodes CASTTGGIDTQYF. The variable domain in full, with the rest retrieved from reference TRBV19 and TRBJ2-3, is DGGITQSPKYLFRKEGQNVTLSCEQNLNHDAMYWYRQDPGQGLRLIYYSQIVNDFQKGDIAEGYSVSREKKESFPLTVTSAQKNPTAFYLCASTTGGIDTQYFGPGTRLTVL.

The V gene is TRBV10-3, the J gene TRBJ2-5; 11 bases line up with TRBD2. This CDR3 has 13 residues. V lost 10 bases and J lost 1; bases outside the gene matches: 2. Germline CDR1 ENHRY, CDR2 SYGVKD. This chain's CDR3 is CATGLAGQETQYF. The CDR3 DNA is TGTGCCACCGGACTAGCGGGCCAAGAGACCCAGTACTTC.